The 18 T cell receptor beta chains listed next were all sequenced from one sample in a study of cytomegalovirus exposure and HLA in healthy donors (dated by TCRdb to about 2017). To prepare the library, the immunoSEQ multiplex PCR assay was applied. The multiplex PCR relied on a mix of 60 forward primers for TCR Vbeta segments and 13 reverse primers for TCR Jbeta segments. TCRdb retrieved this table from immuneACCESS and kept in-frame rearrangements only. Not all clones are present; in checked studies, unresolved V genes account for under half, and no reason is known for the remainder. The sample table holds about 84,000 clones, of which about 60% were seen once. Approximately 16% of the sample is in the top ten clones. Source material: PBMCs. The receptors derive from a woman aged 40 to 50 in good health and CMV-seropositive.

The V gene is TRBV13, the J gene TRBJ2-5; 13 nucleotides line up with TRBD2. Germline CDR1 PRHDT, CDR2 FYEKMQ (reference sequence). The CDR3 has 19 residues. V lost 5 bases and J lost 5; bases outside the gene matches: 17. In nucleotides, the CDR3 is TGTGCCAGCAGCCAAGGAGGAAGATGGACTAGCGGGAGCCGGGAGACCCAGTACTTC. It codes for CASSQGGRWTSGSRETQYF.

The V gene is TRBV7-2, the J gene TRBJ1-5, with D uncertain. In germline, CDR1 is SGHTA, CDR2 FQGNSA. This CDR3 spans 14 amino acids. The V end was cut by 1 base, the J end by 3 bases, with 7 bases between. Here the CDR3 reads CASSLEPLNQPQHF. Here the CDR3 DNA reads TGTGCCAGCAGCTTAGAGCCCCTCAATCAGCCCCAGCATTTT.

V is TRBV21-1 and J is TRBJ1-5. TRBV21-1 is a pseudogene locus. This CDR3 contains 16 residues. CDR3 DNA: TGTGCCAGCATCAGGAGGGAGATAGAGGGCAATCAGCCCCAGCATTTT. This gives the protein CASIRREIEGNQPQHF.

The chain carries TRBV21-1 and TRBJ1-5; the listed D gene, TRBD1, was not tested against the DNA. TRBV21-1 is given as a pseudogene. The CDR3 has 14 residues. CDR3 sequence (DNA): TGTGCCAGTCGGACAGAATATAGCAATCAGCCCCAGCATTTT. Amino acid sequence: CASRTEYSNQPQHF.

For the CDR3, the DNA is TGTGCCAGCAGTCCCTCCAGGGGGACTGAAGCTTTCTTT. As protein: CASSPSRGTEAFF. The chain is built from TRBV27 and TRBJ1-1; TRBD1 matches at 7 bases. Trimming removed 5 bases from V and 5 bases from J; junction bases left unmatched: 5. The CDR3 contains 13 residues. From germline, CDR1 is MNHEY and CDR2 SMNVEV (reference sequence).

V gene TRBV4-1 combines with J gene TRBJ2-7; maybe TRBD2 (6 bases). V was cut by 6 bases and J by 2 bases, with 20 bases left in between. The CDR3 contains 16 residues. Per germline, CDR1 MGHRA and CDR2 YSYEKL. CDR3 nucleotides: TGCGCCAGCAGGCGAACGCTAGGGGAGCGGGCCTACGAGCAGTACTTC. It translates to CASRRTLGERAYEQYF.

The chain carries TRBV27 and TRBJ2-5, with 8 bases fitting TRBD1. The CDR3 is made up of 18 amino acids. J lost 7 bases, V lost 5 bases, and 21 bases had no gene match. Germline V gene sequence: CDR1 MNHEY, CDR2 SMNVEV (reference sequence). The CDR3 DNA reads TGTGCCAGCAGTCTCATGCCCCCCCTCCCCGGACAGGGTGGGACCCAGTACTTC. Translation gives CASSLMPPLPGQGGTQYF.

This chain's CDR3 is CASSILAGAGDIQYF. CDR3 in DNA: TGTGCCAGCAGTATACTAGCGGGAGCGGGAGACATTCAGTACTTC. The chain recombines TRBV28 with TRBJ2-4; 11 positions match TRBD2. The V gene end was trimmed by 5 bases and the J gene end by 8 bases; junction bases not matched to a gene: 8. Germline CDR1 reads MDHEN; CDR2 reads SYDVKM. The CDR3 has 15 residues.

V usage is TRBV2 and J usage is TRBJ1-4; 11 bases align to TRBD1. The CDR3 totals 13 residues. J gave up 7 bases and V 6 bases, and 1 base lay outside the gene matches. Germline V gene sequence: CDR1 SNHLY, CDR2 FYNNEI. CDR3: CASRDRGPEKLFF. The CDR3 region has the DNA TGTGCCAGCAGGGACAGGGGGCCTGAAAAACTGTTTTTT. The full variable domain, rest sourced from reference TRBV2 and TRBJ1-4, is EPEVTQTPSHQVTQMGQEVILRCVPISNHLYFYWYRQILGQKVEFLVSFYNNEISEKSEIFDDQFSVERPDGSNFTLKIRSTKLEDSAMYFCASRDRGPEKLFFGSGTQLSVL.

The V call is TRBV5-1, the J call TRBJ1-1, with TRBD1 identical over 10 bases. This CDR3 spans 14 amino acids. V trimming: 4 bases; J trimming: 1 base; junction bases outside the gene matches: 1. Looked up from germline, CDR1 is SGHRS and CDR2 is YFSETQ. The CDR3 coding sequence is TGCGCCAGCAGCCGGGACAGGGGGAACACTGAAGCTTTCTTT. It is translated as CASSRDRGNTEAFF.

The chain is built from TRBV27 and TRBJ2-1, with TRBD2 as a possible D gene (6 bases). Germline-derived CDR1 and CDR2 are MNHEY and SMNVEV (reference sequence). The CDR3 covers 14 residues. V lost 5 bases and J lost 7, with 15 bases in between. The CDR3 coding sequence is TGTGCCAGCAGTGAGGGAGGCGTTCGAAATGAGCAGTTCTTC. Protein: CASSEGGVRNEQFF.

This clone has only a few counts. The chain couples TRBV19 to TRBJ1-3; TRBD1 matches 9 bases. In germline, CDR1 is LNHDA, CDR2 SQIVND (reference sequence). CDR3 length: 21 amino acids. Trimming cost V 6 bases and J 0 bases; bases outside gene matches: 21. Here the CDR3 reads CASRQEPGQGGMAISGNTIYF. CDR3 bases: TGTGCCAGTAGGCAAGAACCGGGACAGGGAGGAATGGCGATCTCTGGAAACACCATATATTTT.

The chain employs TRBV18 and TRBJ2-5; D is perhaps TRBD2 (6 bases). CDR1 is KGHSH and CDR2 is LQKENI in the germline V gene. The CDR3 totals 13 residues. With 4 bases removed from V and 5 bases from J, the gap between germline ends came to 11 bases. The CDR3 bases are TGTGCCAGCTCACGAACTAGCTGGGAGACCCAGTACTTC. Translation: CASSRTSWETQYF.

CDR3 sequence reads: CAWSADSIGYNEQFF. CDR3 DNA sequence: TGTGCCTGGAGCGCAGACTCGATCGGGTACAATGAGCAGTTCTTC. This chain joins TRBV30 and TRBJ2-1, with unresolved D. V was shortened by 3 bases and J by 4 bases, with 16 bases between the two germline ends. The CDR3 is 15 residues long. The germline gives CDR1 GTSNPN, CDR2 SVGIG (reference sequence).

The table lists this clone with a few counts. V gene TRBV30 combines with J gene TRBJ2-7; TRBD2 matches 13 bases. Trimming removed 3 bases from V and 0 bases from J; junction bases left unmatched: 2. Germline V gives CDR1 GTSNPN, CDR2 SVGIG (reference sequence). This CDR3 spans 15 amino acids. CDR3 sequence reads: CAWRLAGGSSYEQYF. CDR3 DNA sequence: TGTGCCTGGAGACTAGCGGGAGGGAGCTCCTACGAGCAGTACTTC.

The chain uses TRBV6-6 and TRBJ2-7, with no clear D. V was pared by 4 bases and J by 4 bases, with 11 bases between. The CDR3 has 13 amino acids. In germline, CDR1 is MNHNY, CDR2 SVGAGI (reference sequence). CDR3 bases: TGTGCCAGCAGTTCCCCGCCAGGTTACGAGCAGTACTTC. It yields the protein CASSSPPGYEQYF.

This chain connects TRBV27 to TRBJ2-6, with TRBD1 matching 9 bases. Germline V gene sequence: CDR1 MNHEY, CDR2 SMNVEV (reference sequence). The V gene end was trimmed by 5 bases and the J gene end by 3 bases; junction bases not matched to a gene: 14. The CDR3 loop spans 19 amino acids. CDR3 sequence reads: CASSRTGTGSDFGANVLTF. The CDR3 DNA follows: TGTGCCAGCAGTCGGACGGGGACAGGGTCCGACTTTGGGGCCAACGTCCTGACTTTC.

Concerning this clone itself: Other DNA sequences in this specimen translate into the identical CDR3. The chain joins TRBV18 to TRBJ2-4; TRBD1 matches at 8 bases. CDR3 length: 20 amino acids. V lost 0 bases to trimming and J lost 0 bases; unmatched junction nucleotides: 13. Germline lookup yields CDR1 KGHSH and CDR2 LQKENI. CDR3 loop: CASSPPVAAGGPLAKNIQYF. CDR3 DNA sequence: TGTGCCAGCTCACCACCGGTAGCGGCAGGGGGCCCATTAGCCAAAAACATTCAGTACTTC.